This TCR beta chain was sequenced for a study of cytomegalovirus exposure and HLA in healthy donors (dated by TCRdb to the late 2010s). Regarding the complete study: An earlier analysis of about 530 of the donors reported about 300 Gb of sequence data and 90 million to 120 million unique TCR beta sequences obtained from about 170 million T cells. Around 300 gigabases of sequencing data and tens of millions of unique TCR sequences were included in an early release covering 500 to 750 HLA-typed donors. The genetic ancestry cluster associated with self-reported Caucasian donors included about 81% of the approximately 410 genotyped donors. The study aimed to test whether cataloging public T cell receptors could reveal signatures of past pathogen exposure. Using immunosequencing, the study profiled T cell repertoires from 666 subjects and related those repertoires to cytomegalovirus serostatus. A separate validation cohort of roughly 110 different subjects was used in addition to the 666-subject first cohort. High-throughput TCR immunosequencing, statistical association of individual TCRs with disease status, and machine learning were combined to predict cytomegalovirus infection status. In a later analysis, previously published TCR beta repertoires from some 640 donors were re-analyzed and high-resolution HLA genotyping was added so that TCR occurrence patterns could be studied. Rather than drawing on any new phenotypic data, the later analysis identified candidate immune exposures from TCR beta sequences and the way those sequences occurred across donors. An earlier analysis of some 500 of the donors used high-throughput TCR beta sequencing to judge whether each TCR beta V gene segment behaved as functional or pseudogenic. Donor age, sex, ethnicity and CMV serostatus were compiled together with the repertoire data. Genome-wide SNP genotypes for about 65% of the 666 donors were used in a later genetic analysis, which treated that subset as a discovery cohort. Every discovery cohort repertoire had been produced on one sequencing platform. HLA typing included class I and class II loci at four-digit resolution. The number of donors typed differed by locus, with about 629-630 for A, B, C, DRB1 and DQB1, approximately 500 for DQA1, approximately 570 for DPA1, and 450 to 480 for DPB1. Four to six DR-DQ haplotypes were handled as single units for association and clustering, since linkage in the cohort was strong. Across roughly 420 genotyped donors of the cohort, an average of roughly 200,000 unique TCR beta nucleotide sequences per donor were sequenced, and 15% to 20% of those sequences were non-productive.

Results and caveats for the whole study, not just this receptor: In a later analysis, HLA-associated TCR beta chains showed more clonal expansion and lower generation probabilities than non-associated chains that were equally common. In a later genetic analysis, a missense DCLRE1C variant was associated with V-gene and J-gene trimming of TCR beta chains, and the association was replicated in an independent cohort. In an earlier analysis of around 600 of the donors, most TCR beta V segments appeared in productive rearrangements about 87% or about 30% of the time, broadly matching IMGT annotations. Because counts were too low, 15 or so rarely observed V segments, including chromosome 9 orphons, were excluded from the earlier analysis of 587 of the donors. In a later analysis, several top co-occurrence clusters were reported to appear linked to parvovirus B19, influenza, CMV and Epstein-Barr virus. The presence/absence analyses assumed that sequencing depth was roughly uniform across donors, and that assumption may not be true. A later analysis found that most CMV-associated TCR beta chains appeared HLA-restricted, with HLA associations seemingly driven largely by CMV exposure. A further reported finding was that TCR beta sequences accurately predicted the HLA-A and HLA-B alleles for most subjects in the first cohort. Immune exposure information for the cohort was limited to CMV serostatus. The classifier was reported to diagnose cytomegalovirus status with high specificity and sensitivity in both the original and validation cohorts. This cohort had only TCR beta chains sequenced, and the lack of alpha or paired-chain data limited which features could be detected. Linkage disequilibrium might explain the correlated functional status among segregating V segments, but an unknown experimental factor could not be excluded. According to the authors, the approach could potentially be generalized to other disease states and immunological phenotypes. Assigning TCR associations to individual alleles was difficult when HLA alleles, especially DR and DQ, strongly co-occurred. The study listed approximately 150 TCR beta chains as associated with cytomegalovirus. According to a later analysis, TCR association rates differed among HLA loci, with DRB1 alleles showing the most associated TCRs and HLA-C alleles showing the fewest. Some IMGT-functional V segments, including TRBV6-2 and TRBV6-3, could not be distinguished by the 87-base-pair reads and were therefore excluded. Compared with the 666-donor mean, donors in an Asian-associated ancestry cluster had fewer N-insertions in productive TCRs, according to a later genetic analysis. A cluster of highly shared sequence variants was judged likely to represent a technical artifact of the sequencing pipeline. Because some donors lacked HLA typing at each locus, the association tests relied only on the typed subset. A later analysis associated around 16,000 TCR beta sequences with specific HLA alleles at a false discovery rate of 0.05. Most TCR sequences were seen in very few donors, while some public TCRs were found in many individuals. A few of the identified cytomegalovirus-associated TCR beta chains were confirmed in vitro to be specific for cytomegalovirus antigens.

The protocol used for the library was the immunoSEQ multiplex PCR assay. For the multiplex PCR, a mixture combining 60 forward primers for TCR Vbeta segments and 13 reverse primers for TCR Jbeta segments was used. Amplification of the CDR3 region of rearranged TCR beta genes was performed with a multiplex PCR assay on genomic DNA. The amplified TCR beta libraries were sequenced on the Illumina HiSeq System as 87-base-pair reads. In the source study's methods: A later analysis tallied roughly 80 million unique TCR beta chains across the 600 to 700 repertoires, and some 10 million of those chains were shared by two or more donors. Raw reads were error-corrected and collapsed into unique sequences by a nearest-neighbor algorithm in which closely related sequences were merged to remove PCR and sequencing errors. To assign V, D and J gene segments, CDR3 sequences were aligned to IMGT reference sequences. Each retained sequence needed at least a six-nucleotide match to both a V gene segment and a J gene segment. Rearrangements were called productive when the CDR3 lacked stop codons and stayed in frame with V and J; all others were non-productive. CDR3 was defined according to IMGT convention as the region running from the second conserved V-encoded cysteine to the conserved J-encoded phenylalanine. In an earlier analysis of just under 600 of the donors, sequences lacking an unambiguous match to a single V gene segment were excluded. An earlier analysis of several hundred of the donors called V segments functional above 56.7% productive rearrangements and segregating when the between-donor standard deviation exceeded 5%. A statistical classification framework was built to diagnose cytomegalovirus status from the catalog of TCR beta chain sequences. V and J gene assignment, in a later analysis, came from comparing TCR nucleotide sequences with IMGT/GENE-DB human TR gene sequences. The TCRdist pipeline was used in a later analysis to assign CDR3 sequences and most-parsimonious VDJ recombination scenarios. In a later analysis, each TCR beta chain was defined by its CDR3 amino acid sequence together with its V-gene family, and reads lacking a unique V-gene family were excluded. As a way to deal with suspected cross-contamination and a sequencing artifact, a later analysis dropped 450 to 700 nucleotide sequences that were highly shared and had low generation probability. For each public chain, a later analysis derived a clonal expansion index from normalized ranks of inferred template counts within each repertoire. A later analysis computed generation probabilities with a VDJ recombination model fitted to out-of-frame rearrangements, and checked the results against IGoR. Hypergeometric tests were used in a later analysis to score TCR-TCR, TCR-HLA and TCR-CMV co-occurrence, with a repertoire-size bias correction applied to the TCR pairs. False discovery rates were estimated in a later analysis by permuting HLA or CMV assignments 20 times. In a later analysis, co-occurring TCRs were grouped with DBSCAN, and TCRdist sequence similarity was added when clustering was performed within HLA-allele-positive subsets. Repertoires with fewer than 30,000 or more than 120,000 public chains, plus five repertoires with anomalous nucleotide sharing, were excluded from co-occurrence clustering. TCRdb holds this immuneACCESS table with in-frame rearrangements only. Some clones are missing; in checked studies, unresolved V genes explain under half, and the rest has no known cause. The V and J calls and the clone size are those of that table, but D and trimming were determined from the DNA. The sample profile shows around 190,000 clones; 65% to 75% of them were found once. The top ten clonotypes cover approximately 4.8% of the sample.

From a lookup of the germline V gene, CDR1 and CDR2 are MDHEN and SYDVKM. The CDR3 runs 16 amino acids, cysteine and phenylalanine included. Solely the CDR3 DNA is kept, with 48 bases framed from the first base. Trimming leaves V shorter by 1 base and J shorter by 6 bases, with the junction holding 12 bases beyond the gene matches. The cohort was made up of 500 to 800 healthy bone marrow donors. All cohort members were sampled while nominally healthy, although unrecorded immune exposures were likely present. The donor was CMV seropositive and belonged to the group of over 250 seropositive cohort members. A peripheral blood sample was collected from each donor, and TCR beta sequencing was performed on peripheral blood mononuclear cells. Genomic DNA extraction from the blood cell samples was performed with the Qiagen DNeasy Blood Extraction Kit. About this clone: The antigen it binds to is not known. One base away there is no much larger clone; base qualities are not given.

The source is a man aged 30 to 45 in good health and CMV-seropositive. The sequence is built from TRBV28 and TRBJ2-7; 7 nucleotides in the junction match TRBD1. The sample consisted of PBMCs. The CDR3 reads CASSLSDRAPLAEQYF. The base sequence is TGTGCCAGCAGTTTATCAGACAGGGCCCCTTTGGCCGAGCAGTACTTC.